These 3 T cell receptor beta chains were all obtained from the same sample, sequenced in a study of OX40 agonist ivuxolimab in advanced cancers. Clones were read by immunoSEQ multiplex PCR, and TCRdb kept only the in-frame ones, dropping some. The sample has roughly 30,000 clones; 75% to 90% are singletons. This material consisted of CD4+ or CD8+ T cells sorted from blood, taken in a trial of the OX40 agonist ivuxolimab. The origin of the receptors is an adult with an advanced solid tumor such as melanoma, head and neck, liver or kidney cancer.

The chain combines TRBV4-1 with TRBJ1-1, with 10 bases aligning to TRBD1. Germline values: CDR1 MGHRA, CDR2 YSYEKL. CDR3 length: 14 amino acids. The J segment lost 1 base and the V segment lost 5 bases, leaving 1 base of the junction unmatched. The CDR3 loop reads CASSWDRGNTEAFF. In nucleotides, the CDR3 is TGCGCCAGCAGCTGGGACAGGGGGAACACTGAAGCTTTCTTT.

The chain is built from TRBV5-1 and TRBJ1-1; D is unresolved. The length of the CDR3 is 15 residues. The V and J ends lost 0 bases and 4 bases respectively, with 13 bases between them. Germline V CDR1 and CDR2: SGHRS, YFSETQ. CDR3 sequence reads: CASSLEGALGTEAFF. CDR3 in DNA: TGCGCCAGCAGCTTGGAAGGAGCGCTGGGCACTGAAGCTTTCTTT.

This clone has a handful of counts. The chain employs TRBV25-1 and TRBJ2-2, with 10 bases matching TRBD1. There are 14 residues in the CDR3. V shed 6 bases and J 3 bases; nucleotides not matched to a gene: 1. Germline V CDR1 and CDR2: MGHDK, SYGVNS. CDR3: CASSGTGDTGELFF. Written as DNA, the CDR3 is TGTGCCAGCAGCGGGACAGGGGACACCGGGGAGCTGTTTTTT.